This T cell receptor beta chain came from a study of post-analysis software for immune sequencing data. Across the whole study: Included among the disease courses, which were recorded for the cohort, were relapsing-remitting, secondary progressive and progressive-relapsing multiple sclerosis.

The TCR beta cDNA libraries contained unique molecular identifiers. TCRdb itself ran the PCR reads through MiXCR, one entry per CDR3 protein. The data contain hundreds of thousands of distinct CDR3 sequences, less than 35% of them singletons. The V end was cut by 4 bases, the J end by 6 bases, with 15 bases between. Germline loops: CDR1 SQVTM, CDR2 ANQGSEA. There are 13 residues in the CDR3. Study findings and constraints: Pronounced co-clustering by F measure was evident among identically batched samples. Versus controls, multiple sclerosis patients showed significantly lower diversity (normalized Chao1). About five TRBV segments were more frequent in patients than controls; TRBV5-6, TRBV5-1 and TRBV20-1 belonged to this group.

This clonotype has more than one count but fewer than ten. Its antigen is undetermined. The clonotype comes from a girl aged 10 to 17 with multiple sclerosis. Sequencing was performed on blood. This chain links TRBV29-1 with TRBJ1-2, with D possibly being TRBD1 (6 bases). Here the CDR3 DNA reads TGCAGCGTTGCGGCCCACGAGGGGGATGGCTACACCTTC. Protein: CSVAAHEGDGYTF.